Described below is a single T cell receptor beta chain sequence and its context. Different DNA sequences within this sample yield the same CDR3. With 0 bases removed from V and 2 bases from J, the gap between germline ends came to 8 bases. This CDR3 has 14 residues. Germline lookup yields CDR1 MNHEY and CDR2 SVGAGI. This entry belongs to a study of cytotoxic CD8 clonotypes in ibrutinib-treated CLL. Assay used: immunoSEQ multiplex PCR; TCRdb lists only in-frame clones, some missing. Altogether 250,000 to 350,000 clones are present, roughly four fifths being singletons, with the ten largest covering about 5.3%.

This rearrangement joins TRBV6-5 to TRBJ2-7; D may correspond to TRBD1 or TRBD2 (6 bases each). The receptor was isolated from a human donor with chronic lymphocytic leukemia. This specimen consisted of PBMCs, obtained at disease progression, from a patient treated with ibrutinib. Written as DNA, the CDR3 is TGTGCCAGCAGTTACTCCCGGGGGCCCTACGAGCAGTACTTC. As protein: CASSYSRGPYEQYF.